This T cell receptor (beta chain) comes out of a study of cytomegalovirus exposure and HLA in healthy donors. Whole-study context: In a previous analysis, some 120 million unique TCR beta sequences were found from roughly 180 million T cells. Overall study findings and caveats: An ancestry cluster, one associated with Asian ancestry, reportedly showed fewer N-insertions than the roughly 700-donor mean in a later analysis. Under in vitro conditions, a few CMV-associated chains were confirmed as specific for CMV antigens.

The trim removed 5 bases at V and 7 bases at J, leaving 7 bases unmatched. The CDR3 has 13 residues. Germline CDR1 reads SGHNT; CDR2 reads YYREEE (reference sequence). Note on this clone: Its specificity is unknown.

In the PCR, 60 Vbeta and 13 Jbeta primers were used. Profiling relied on immunoSEQ multiplex PCR, and the TCRdb table lists in-frame clones only, not all of them. The table lists around 150,000 clones, about 82% of them singletons. The chain carries TRBV5-4 and TRBJ2-7; TRBD1 aligns across 9 bases. The sample consisted of PBMCs. The source of this sequence is a man aged 25-40 years in good health. The CDR3, as DNA: TGTGCCAGCAGGCGACAGGGGGATCGAGAGCAGTACTTC. It yields the protein CASRRQGDREQYF.